The 3 T cell receptor beta chains presented below share a single source sample, sequenced in a study of blood T cell repertoires in COVID-19. Assay used: immunoSEQ multiplex PCR; TCRdb lists only in-frame clones, some missing. This table holds a few hundred thousand clones, approximately 85% found once. The sample comprised PBMCs or T cells enriched from blood (not recorded which). Receptors originate from a woman aged 45-60 years who had recovered from COVID-19.

The V call is TRBV18, the J call TRBJ1-1; 7 bases are a match to TRBD1. This CDR3 contains 15 residues. CDR1 is KGHSH, CDR2 LQKENI, per germline. Trimming took 8 bases from V and 0 from J; bases not matched to a gene: 9. The CDR3 is CASHLDRAVNTEAFF. Here the CDR3 DNA reads TGTGCCAGCCACCTAGACAGGGCCGTGAACACTGAAGCTTTCTTT.

This sequence joins TRBV7-9 and TRBJ2-3; possibly TRBD2 for D (5 bases). Trimming pared 2 bases from V and 3 bases from J, leaving 15 bases between. Looked up from germline, CDR1 is SEHNR and CDR2 is FQNEAQ (reference sequence). The CDR3 contains 16 residues. CDR3 amino acids: CASSLRTLARTDTQYF. CDR3 nucleotides: TGTGCCAGCAGCTTACGGACGCTAGCTCGAACAGATACGCAGTATTTT.

The chain joins TRBV5-1 to TRBJ1-2, with D possibly TRBD1 on 5 matching bases. Trimming took 0 bases from V and 8 from J, leaving 17 bases between them. Germline CDR1 and CDR2: SGHRS and YFSETQ. The CDR3 is 15 amino acids. Here the CDR3 reads CASSLDAGTAQGYTF. DNA for the CDR3: TGCGCCAGCAGCTTGGATGCGGGGACGGCCCAAGGCTACACCTTC.